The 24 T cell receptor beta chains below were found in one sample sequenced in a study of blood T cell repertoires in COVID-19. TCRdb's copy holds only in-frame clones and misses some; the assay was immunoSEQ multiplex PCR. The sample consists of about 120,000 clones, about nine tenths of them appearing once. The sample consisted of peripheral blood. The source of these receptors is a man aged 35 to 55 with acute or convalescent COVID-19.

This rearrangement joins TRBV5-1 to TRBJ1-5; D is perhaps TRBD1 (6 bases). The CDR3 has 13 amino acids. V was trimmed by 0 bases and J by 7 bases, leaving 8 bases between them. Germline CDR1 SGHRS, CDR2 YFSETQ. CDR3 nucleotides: TGCGCCAGCAGCTTGGCTACAGGGCAGCCCCAGCATTTT. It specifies CASSLATGQPQHF.

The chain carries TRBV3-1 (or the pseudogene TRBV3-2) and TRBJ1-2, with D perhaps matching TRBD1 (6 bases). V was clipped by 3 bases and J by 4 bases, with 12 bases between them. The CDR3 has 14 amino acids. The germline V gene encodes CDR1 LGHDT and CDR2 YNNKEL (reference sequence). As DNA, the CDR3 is TGTGCCAGCAGCCACCAGGACAGCCCCTATGGCTACACCTTC. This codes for CASSHQDSPYGYTF.

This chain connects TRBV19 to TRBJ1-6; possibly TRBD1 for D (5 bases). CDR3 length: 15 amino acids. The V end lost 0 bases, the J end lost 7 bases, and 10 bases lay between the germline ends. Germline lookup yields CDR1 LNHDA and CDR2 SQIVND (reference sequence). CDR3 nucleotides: TGTGCCAGTAGTATAGAAGTAAGGGGAAATTCACCCCTCCACTTT. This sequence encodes CASSIEVRGNSPLHF.

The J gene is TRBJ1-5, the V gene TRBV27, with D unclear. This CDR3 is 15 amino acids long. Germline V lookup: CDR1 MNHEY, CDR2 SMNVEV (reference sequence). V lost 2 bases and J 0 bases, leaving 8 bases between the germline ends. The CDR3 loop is CASSLDGYSNQPQHF. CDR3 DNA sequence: TGTGCCAGCAGTTTAGACGGGTATAGCAATCAGCCCCAGCATTTT.

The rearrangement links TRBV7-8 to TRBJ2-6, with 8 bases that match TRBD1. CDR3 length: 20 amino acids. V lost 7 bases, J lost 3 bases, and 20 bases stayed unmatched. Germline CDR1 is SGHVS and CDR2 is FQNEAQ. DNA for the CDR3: TGTGCCAGCACCCTTTCCCCGGGAGAGACAGGGGTGGTTGGGGCCAACGTCCTGACTTTC. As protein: CASTLSPGETGVVGANVLTF. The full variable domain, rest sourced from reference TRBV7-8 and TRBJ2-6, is GAGVSQSPRYKVAKRGQDVALRCDPISGHVSLFWYQQALGQGPEFLTYFQNEAQLDKSGLPSDRFFAERPEGSVSTLKIQRTQQEDSAVYLCASTLSPGETGVVGANVLTFGAGSRLTVL.

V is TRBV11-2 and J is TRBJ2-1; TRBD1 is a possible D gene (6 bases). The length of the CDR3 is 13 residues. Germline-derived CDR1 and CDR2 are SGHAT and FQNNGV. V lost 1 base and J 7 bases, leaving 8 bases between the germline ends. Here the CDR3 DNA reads TGTGCCAGCAGCTTAGGGACAGCTAATGAGCAGTTCTTC. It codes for CASSLGTANEQFF.

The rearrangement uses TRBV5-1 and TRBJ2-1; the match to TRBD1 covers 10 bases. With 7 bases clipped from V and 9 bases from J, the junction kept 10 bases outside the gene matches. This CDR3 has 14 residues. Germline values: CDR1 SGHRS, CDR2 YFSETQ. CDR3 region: CASHPGQGNSEQFF. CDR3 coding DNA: TGCGCCAGCCACCCGGGACAGGGGAATAGTGAGCAGTTCTTC.

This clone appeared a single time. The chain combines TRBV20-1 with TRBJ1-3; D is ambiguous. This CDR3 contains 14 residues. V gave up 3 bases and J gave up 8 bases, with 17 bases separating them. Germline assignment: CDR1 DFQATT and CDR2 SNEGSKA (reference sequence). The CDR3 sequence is CSASEFRPGDTIYF. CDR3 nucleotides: TGCAGTGCTAGTGAATTCCGTCCCGGGGACACCATATATTTT.

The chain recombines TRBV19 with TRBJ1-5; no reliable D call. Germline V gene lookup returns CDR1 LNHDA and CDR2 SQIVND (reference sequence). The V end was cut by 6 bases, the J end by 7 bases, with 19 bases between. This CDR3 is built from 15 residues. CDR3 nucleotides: TGTGCCAGTAGCTTCAAGGTCGGAGGCGGACAGCCCCAGCATTTT. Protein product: CASSFKVGGGQPQHF.

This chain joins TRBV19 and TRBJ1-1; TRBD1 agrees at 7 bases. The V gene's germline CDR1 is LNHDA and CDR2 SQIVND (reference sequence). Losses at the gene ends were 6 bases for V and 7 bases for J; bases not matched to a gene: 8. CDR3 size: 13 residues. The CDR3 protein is CASSMTGIHEAFF. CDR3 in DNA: TGTGCCAGTAGCATGACAGGGATTCATGAAGCTTTCTTT.

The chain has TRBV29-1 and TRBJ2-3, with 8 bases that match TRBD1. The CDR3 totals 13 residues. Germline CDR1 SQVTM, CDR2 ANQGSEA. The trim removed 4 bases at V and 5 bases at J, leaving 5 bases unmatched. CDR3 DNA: TGCAGCGTTGCCAGGGGGCCTGGAGATACGCAGTATTTT. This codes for CSVARGPGDTQYF.

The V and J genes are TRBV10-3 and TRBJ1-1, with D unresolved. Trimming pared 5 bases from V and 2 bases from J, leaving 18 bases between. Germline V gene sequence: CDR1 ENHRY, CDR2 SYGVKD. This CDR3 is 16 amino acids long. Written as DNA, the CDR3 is TGTGCCATCAGTCCTTGGGCGTCTCCTAGCAACACTGAAGCTTTCTTT. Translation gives CAISPWASPSNTEAFF.

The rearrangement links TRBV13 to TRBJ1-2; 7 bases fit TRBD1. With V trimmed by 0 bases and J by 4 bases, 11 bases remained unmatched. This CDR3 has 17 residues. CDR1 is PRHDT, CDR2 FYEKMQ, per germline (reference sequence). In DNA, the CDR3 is TGTGCCAGCAGCTTAGGGGCATCGGACAGGCGGATCTATGGCTACACCTTC. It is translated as CASSLGASDRRIYGYTF.

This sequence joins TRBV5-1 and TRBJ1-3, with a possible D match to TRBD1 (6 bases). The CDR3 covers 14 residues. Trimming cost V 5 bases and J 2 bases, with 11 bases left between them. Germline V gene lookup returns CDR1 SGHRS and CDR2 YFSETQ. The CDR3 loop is CASSSGTTGNTIYF. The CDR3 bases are TGCGCCAGCAGTTCCGGGACAACTGGAAACACCATATATTTT.

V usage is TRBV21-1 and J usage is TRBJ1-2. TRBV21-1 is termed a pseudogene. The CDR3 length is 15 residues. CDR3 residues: CASSKSGYNSDGYTF. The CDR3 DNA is TGTGCCAGCAGCAAAAGCGGCTACAACTCGGATGGCTACACCTTC.

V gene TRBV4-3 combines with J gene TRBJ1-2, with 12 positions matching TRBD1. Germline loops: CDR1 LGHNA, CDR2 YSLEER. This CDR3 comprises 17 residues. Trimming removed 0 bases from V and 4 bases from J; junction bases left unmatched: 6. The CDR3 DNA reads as TGCGCCAGCAGCCAAGATAAGGGACAGGGGGCTCTCTATGGCTACACCTTC. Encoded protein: CASSQDKGQGALYGYTF.

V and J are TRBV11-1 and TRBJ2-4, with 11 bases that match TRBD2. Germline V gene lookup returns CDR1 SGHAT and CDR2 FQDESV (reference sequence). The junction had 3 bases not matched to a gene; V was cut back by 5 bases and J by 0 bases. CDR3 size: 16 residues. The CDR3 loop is CASSVSGGEAKNIQYF. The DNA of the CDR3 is TGTGCCAGCAGCGTTAGCGGGGGGGAAGCCAAAAACATTCAGTACTTC. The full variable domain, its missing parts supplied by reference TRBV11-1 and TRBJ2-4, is EAEVAQSPRYKITEKSQAVAFWCDPISGHATLYWYRQILGQGPELLVQFQDESVVDDSQLPKDRFSAERLKGVDSTLKIQPAELGDSAMYLCASSVSGGEAKNIQYFGAGTRLSVL.

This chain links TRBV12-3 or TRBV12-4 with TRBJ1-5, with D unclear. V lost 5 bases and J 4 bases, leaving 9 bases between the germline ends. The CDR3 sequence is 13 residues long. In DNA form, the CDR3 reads TGTGCCAGCAGTCCAACGGGTAATCAGCCCCAGCATTTT. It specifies CASSPTGNQPQHF.

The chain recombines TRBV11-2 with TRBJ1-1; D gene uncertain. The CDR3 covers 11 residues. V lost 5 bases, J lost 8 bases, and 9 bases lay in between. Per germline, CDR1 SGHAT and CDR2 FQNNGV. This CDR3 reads CASSQIMEAFF. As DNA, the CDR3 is TGTGCCAGCAGCCAGATTATGGAAGCTTTCTTT.

CDR3 DNA: TGTGCCAGTAGTCAGGGGACGGGCTCCTACGAGCAGTACTTC. It yields the protein CASSQGTGSYEQYF. The gene calls are TRBV19 and TRBJ2-7; weak D call: TRBD1 (6 bases). V was pared by 5 bases and J by 0 bases, with 11 bases between. From germline, CDR1 is LNHDA and CDR2 SQIVND (reference sequence). The CDR3 is 14 residues long.

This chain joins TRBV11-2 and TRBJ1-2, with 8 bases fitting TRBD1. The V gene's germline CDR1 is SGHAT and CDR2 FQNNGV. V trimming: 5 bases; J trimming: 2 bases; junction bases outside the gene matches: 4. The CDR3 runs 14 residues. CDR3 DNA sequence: TGTGCCAGCAGCCCGGACAGGGCCAACTATGGCTACACCTTC. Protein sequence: CASSPDRANYGYTF.

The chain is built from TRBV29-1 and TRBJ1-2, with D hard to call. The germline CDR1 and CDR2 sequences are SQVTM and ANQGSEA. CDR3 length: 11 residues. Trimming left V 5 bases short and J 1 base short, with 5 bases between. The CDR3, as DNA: TGCAGCGTTCACAATAACTATGGCTACACCTTC. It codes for CSVHNNYGYTF.

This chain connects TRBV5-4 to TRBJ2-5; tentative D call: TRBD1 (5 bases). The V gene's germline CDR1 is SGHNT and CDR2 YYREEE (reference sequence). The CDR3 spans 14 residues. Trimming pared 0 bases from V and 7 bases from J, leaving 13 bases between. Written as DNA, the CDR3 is TGTGCCAGCAGCTTGGGGGGCAGACTCGGGACCCAGTACTTC. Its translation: CASSLGGRLGTQYF.

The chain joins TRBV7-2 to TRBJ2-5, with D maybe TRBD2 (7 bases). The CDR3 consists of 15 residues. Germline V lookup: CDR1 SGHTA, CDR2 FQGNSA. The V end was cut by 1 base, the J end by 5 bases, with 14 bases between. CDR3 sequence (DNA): TGTGCCAGCAGCTTAGGAGGGGGGGCCGGGGAGACCCAGTACTTC. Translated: CASSLGGGAGETQYF.